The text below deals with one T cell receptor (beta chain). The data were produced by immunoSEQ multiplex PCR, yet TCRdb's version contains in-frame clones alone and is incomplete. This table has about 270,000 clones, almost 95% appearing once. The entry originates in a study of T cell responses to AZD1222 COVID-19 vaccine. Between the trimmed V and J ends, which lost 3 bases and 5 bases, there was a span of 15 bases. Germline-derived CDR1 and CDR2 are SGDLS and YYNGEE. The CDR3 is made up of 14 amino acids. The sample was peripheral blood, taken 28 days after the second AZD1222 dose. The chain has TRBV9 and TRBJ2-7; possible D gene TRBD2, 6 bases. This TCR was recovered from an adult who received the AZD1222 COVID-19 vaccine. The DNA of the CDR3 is TGTGCCAGCAGCGCCCAGGAGGGTTTCGACGAGCAGTACTTC. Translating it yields CASSAQEGFDEQYF.